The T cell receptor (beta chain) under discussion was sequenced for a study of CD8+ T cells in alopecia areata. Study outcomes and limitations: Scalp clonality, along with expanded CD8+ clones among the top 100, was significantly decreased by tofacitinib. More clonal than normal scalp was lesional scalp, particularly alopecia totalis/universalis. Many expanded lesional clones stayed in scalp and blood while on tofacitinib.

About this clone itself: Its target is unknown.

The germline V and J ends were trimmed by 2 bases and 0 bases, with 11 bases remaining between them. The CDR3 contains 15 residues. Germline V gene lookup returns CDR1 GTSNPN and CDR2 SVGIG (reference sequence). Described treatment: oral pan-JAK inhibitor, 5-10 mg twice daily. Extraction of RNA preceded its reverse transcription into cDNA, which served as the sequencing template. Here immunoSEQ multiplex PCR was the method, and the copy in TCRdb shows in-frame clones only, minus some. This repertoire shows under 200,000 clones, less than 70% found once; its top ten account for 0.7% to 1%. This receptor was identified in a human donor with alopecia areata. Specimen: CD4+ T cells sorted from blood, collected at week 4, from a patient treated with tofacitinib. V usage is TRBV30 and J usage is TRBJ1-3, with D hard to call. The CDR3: CAWSTAALSGNTIYF. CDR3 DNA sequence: TGTGCCTGGAGTACCGCAGCGCTCTCTGGAAACACCATATATTTT.